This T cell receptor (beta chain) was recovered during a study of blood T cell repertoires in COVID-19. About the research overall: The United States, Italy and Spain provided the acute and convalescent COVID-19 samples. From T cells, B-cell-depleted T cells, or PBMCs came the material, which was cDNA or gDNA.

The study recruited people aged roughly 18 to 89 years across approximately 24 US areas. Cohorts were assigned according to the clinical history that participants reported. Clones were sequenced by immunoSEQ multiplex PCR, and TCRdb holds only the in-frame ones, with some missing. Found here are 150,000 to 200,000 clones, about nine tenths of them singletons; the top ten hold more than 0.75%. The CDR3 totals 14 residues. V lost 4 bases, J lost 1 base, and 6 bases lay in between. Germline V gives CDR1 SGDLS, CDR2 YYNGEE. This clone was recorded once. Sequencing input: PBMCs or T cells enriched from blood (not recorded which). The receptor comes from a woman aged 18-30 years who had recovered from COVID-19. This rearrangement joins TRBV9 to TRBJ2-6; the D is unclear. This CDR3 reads CASSRRSGANVLTF. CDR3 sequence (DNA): TGTGCCAGCAGCCGGCGGTCTGGGGCCAACGTCCTGACTTTC.